These T cell receptor beta chains were read from a single sample in a study of regulatory T cells in long-lasting Graves disease. TCRdb itself ran the multiplex PCR reads through MiXCR, one entry per CDR3 protein. The sample shows approximately 690,000 distinct CDR3 sequences, 25% to 30% of them seen only once. Here the sequenced sample was peripheral blood mononuclear cells (PBMCs), taken when the disease was refractory, from a patient treated with antithyroid drugs. These receptors were collected from a female donor with Graves disease. Both conserved end residues are part of each CDR3. Each record gives: clone size, J gene, D gene, V gene, CDR3 DNA, CDR3 protein. The D gene is left open where the match is weak. The size entry is marked missing in some rows and otherwise reads once, few, many or a size class.

size: many
J: TRBJ1-1
D: .
V: TRBV12-3/TRBV12-4
DNA: TGTGCCAGCAGCTTAAGGATGAACACTGAAGCTTTCTTT
CDR3: CASSLRMNTEAFF

size: .
J: TRBJ2-1
D: TRBD1
V: TRBV5-1
DNA: TGCGCCAGCAGCTTCCCGACGGGACAGGGTTTGAATGAGCAGTTCTTC
CDR3: CASSFPTGQGLNEQFF

size: few
J: TRBJ2-5
D: .
V: TRBV20-1
DNA: TGCAGTGCTAGAGGGACAGATCAAGAGACCCAGTACTTC
CDR3: CSARGTDQETQYF

size: .
J: TRBJ1-4
D: .
V: TRBV3-1
DNA: TGTGCCAGCAGCCAATCCGACAGCTTAGAAAAACTGTTTTTT
CDR3: CASSQSDSLEKLFF

size: .
J: TRBJ2-3
D: TRBD1
V: TRBV19
DNA: TGTGCCAGTAGACGCGGACAGGGTTTAGCAGATACGCAGTATTTT
CDR3: CASRRGQGLADTQYF

size: many
J: TRBJ1-1
D: TRBD1
V: TRBV6-1
DNA: TGTGCCAGCAGTAAGGGACAGACGAACACTGAAGCTTTCTTT
CDR3: CASSKGQTNTEAFF

size: many
J: TRBJ2-7
D: .
V: TRBV12-5
DNA: TGTGCTAGGGATGGGCCCCGGGGATACGAGCAGTACTTC
CDR3: CARDGPRGYEQYF

size: many
J: TRBJ1-1
D: TRBD1
V: TRBV7-3
DNA: TGTGCCAGCAGCTTGGGGACAGGAGAAGCTTTCTTT
CDR3: CASSLGTGEAFF

size: few
J: TRBJ2-7
D: TRBD2
V: TRBV5-1
DNA: TGCGCCAGCAGCGGAACTAGCGGGGAATCCTACGAGCAGTACTTC
CDR3: CASSGTSGESYEQYF

size: .
J: TRBJ2-1
D: TRBD2
V: TRBV19
DNA: TGTGCCAGTAGTAGGCTAGCGGGAGTTCTCTACAATGAGCAGTTCTTC
CDR3: CASSRLAGVLYNEQFF

size: .
J: TRBJ2-7
D: TRBD1
V: TRBV12-3/TRBV12-4
DNA: TGTGCCAGCAGTTTAGCAGCTAAGTTACAGGGGAACTACGAGCAGTACTTC
CDR3: CASSLAAKLQGNYEQYF

size: once
J: TRBJ2-7
D: TRBD2
V: TRBV14
DNA: TGTGCCAGCAGCCAAGAGAGGCCGGGTTGGACTAGCGGGAGCGGCGAGCAGTACTTC
CDR3: CASSQERPGWTSGSGEQYF

size: few
J: TRBJ2-7
D: TRBD2
V: TRBV28
DNA: TGTGCCAGCAGTTTGCTAGCGGGATTATCCTCCGAGCAGTACTTC
CDR3: CASSLLAGLSSEQYF

size: .
J: TRBJ2-7
D: TRBD2
V: TRBV18
DNA: TGTGCCAGCTCACCGCGACTAGCGGGAGGGCAGTACTTC
CDR3: CASSPRLAGGQYF

size: .
J: TRBJ1-2
D: TRBD1
V: TRBV7-2
DNA: TGTGCCAGCGCACTGACAGGGGGGAGCGGCTACACCTTC
CDR3: CASALTGGSGYTF

size: few
J: TRBJ1-1
D: .
V: TRBV12-3/TRBV12-4
DNA: TGTGCCAGCAGTTTTTCCTTCTTT
CDR3: CASSFSFF

size: many
J: TRBJ2-5
D: .
V: TRBV30
DNA: TGTGCCTGGAGTGTGGGCTCCACGGAGACCCAGTACTTC
CDR3: CAWSVGSTETQYF

size: .
J: TRBJ1-5
D: .
V: TRBV20-1
DNA: TGCAGTGCCAGGGGTCTAGGAAGGGGCAATCAGCCCCAGCATTTT
CDR3: CSARGLGRGNQPQHF

size: .
J: TRBJ2-7
D: .
V: TRBV18
DNA: TGTGCCAGCTCACCGGCGACCTACGAGCAGTACTTC
CDR3: CASSPATYEQYF

size: few
J: TRBJ2-4
D: TRBD1
V: TRBV5-1
DNA: TGCGCCAGCAGCCCAGGGACAGGGAAGGTTGGTTCTCAGTACTTC
CDR3: CASSPGTGKVGSQYF

size: few
J: TRBJ1-1
D: .
V: TRBV5-1
DNA: TGCGCCAGCAGCTTGGAAACCGGGGGAGAAGCTTTCTTT
CDR3: CASSLETGGEAFF

size: few
J: TRBJ2-7
D: .
V: TRBV6-1
DNA: TGTGCCAGCAGTGAAATGGTTGGGGCAGGGCCATCCTACGAGCAGTACTTC
CDR3: CASSEMVGAGPSYEQYF

size: many
J: TRBJ1-2
D: TRBD1
V: TRBV12-3/TRBV12-4
DNA: TGTGCCAGCAGACCCCCTCAGACAGGGAACTATGGCTACACCTTC
CDR3: CASRPPQTGNYGYTF

size: .
J: TRBJ2-5
D: TRBD2
V: TRBV9
DNA: TGTGCCAGCAGCGTCGGGACTAGCGGGAGTGGTGAGACCCAGTACTTC
CDR3: CASSVGTSGSGETQYF

size: few
J: TRBJ1-2
D: .
V: TRBV6-2/TRBV6-3
DNA: TGTGCCAGCAGTTACTCATACAGGGAGAACTATGGCTACACCTTC
CDR3: CASSYSYRENYGYTF

size: once
J: TRBJ2-5
D: TRBD1
V: TRBV12-3/TRBV12-4
DNA: TGTGCCAGCAGTGAAAGGAGGGACAGGCAACGGGCCCAGTACTTC
CDR3: CASSERRDRQRAQYF

size: .
J: TRBJ1-2
D: .
V: TRBV4-1
DNA: TGCGCCAGCCGGGCGACGCCGAACGGGGGCGCCCAGGGCTATGGCTGCACCTTC
CDR3: CASRATPNGGAQGYGCTF

size: .
J: TRBJ2-1
D: TRBD2
V: TRBV2
DNA: TGTGCCAGCAGGCTGACTAGCGGGCGGAGTAATGAGCAGTTCTTC
CDR3: CASRLTSGRSNEQFF

size: few
J: TRBJ1-2
D: TRBD1
V: TRBV24-1
DNA: TGTGCCACCAGTCCAAAGGGACAGGGGCACGGTGACTATGGCTACACCTTC
CDR3: CATSPKGQGHGDYGYTF

size: many
J: TRBJ1-1
D: .
V: TRBV5-1
DNA: TGCGCCAGCAGCTTTATCGACACCAACACTGAAGCTTTCTTT
CDR3: CASSFIDTNTEAFF

size: .
J: TRBJ2-7
D: TRBD1
V: TRBV12-3/TRBV12-4
DNA: TGTGCCAGCAGCTCCCCTGGACAGGGCACCCCCTACGAGCAGTACTTC
CDR3: CASSSPGQGTPYEQYF

size: .
J: TRBJ1-5
D: .
V: TRBV28
DNA: TGTGCCAGCAGTAGGCCCCGGGGGCAGCGCAATCAGCCCCAGCATTTT
CDR3: CASSRPRGQRNQPQHF

size: few
J: TRBJ1-1
D: .
V: TRBV7-9
DNA: TGTGCCAGCAGCTTGGGGCAGAGTGAAGCTTTCTTT
CDR3: CASSLGQSEAFF

size: few
J: TRBJ1-2
D: .
V: TRBV12-3/TRBV12-4
DNA: TGTGCCAGCAATAGGGATACTAACTATGGCTACACCTTC
CDR3: CASNRDTNYGYTF

size: .
J: TRBJ1-5
D: TRBD1
V: TRBV7-9
DNA: TGTGCCAGCAGCTCGAACAGGGGATCCCAGCCCCAGCATTTT
CDR3: CASSSNRGSQPQHF

size: many
J: TRBJ2-2
D: .
V: TRBV2
DNA: TGTGCCAGCAGAGAAACTCCGACCGGGGAGCTGTTTTTT
CDR3: CASRETPTGELFF

size: many
J: TRBJ1-1
D: .
V: TRBV28
DNA: TGTGCCAGCAGTTTTCAGGGGATGAACACTGAAGCTTTCTTT
CDR3: CASSFQGMNTEAFF

size: .
J: TRBJ2-7
D: TRBD2
V: TRBV20-1
DNA: TGCAGTGCCTCCGGGACTAGCGGGGCACCCGGCGAGCAGTACTTC
CDR3: CSASGTSGAPGEQYF

size: few
J: TRBJ2-1
D: TRBD2
V: TRBV6-2/TRBV6-3
DNA: TGTGCCGGGAATGGACTAGCGGACAATGAGCAGTTCTTC
CDR3: CAGNGLADNEQFF

size: few
J: TRBJ2-5
D: TRBD1
V: TRBV20-1
DNA: TGCAGTGCTAGAGGCAGGGGGTTGAAGACCCAGTACTTC
CDR3: CSARGRGLKTQYF

size: many
J: TRBJ1-1
D: .
V: TRBV12-3/TRBV12-4
DNA: TGTGCCAGCATCCTACGAGGAGATACTGAAGCTTTCTTT
CDR3: CASILRGDTEAFF

size: few
J: TRBJ1-5
D: .
V: TRBV27
DNA: TGTGCCAGCAGTTTATTCGGAAATAGCAATCAGCCCCAGCATTTT
CDR3: CASSLFGNSNQPQHF

size: many
J: TRBJ2-7
D: TRBD2
V: TRBV20-1
DNA: TGCAGTGCGACTAGCGGGATGTTTACCTACGAGCAGTACTTC
CDR3: CSATSGMFTYEQYF

size: few
J: TRBJ1-1
D: .
V: TRBV18
DNA: TGTGCCAGCTCACCACGTCCCGAAGGGAACACTGAAGCTTTCTTT
CDR3: CASSPRPEGNTEAFF

size: many
J: TRBJ1-1
D: .
V: TRBV12-3/TRBV12-4
DNA: TGTGCCAGCAGAACGGGGGGGCGGACTGAAGCTTTCTTT
CDR3: CASRTGGRTEAFF

size: .
J: TRBJ1-1
D: .
V: TRBV18
DNA: TGTGCCAGCTCACCGGTCCACCAGGGGGAAGCTTTCTTT
CDR3: CASSPVHQGEAFF